This passage covers 14 T cell receptor beta chains from one sample sequenced in a study of OX40 agonist ivuxolimab in advanced cancers. This table comes from immunoSEQ multiplex PCR, and its TCRdb copy is limited to in-frame clones, with some not included. The sample contains 80,000 or so clones, approximately 89% of which appear only once. Sequenced material: CD4+ or CD8+ T cells sorted from blood, taken in a trial of the OX40 agonist ivuxolimab. These receptors were obtained from an adult with an advanced solid tumor such as melanoma, head and neck, liver or kidney cancer.

This sequence joins TRBV7-2 and TRBJ1-6; TRBD1 is a possible D gene (5 bases). In germline, CDR1 is SGHTA, CDR2 FQGNSA. This CDR3 has 16 residues. V lost 5 bases and J 3 bases, leaving 14 bases between the germline ends. This CDR3 is CASSPSIGGYNSPLHF. The CDR3 bases are TGTGCCAGCAGCCCCTCTATCGGGGGCTATAATTCACCCCTCCACTTT.

The V call is TRBV4-1, the J call TRBJ1-4, with 9 bases matching TRBD1. The CDR3 has 16 residues. Germline V lookup: CDR1 MGHRA, CDR2 YSYEKL. The ends lost 4 bases at V and 6 bases at J; junction bases unmatched: 9. The DNA for the CDR3 is TGCGCCAGCAGCCGACGCGCCGGGACAGGGTATGAAAAACTGTTTTTT. It yields the protein CASSRRAGTGYEKLFF.

The chain recombines TRBV5-1 with TRBJ2-7; no firm D call. Deletions cut 1 base from V and 1 base from J, with 9 bases between. The CDR3 loop spans 14 amino acids. Germline values: CDR1 SGHRS, CDR2 YFSETQ. The CDR3 DNA reads TGCGCCAGCAGCTTGTTACCCGAATCCTACGAGCAGTACTTC. This translates into CASSLLPESYEQYF.

The V gene is TRBV11-2, the J gene TRBJ1-2; D not resolved. This CDR3 contains 16 residues. Germline CDR1 reads SGHAT; CDR2 reads FQNNGV. Trimming cost V 4 bases and J 2 bases, with 17 bases left between them. The CDR3 region is CASSSPKGGQNYGYTF. The CDR3 DNA follows: TGTGCCAGCAGCTCCCCAAAAGGAGGGCAGAACTATGGCTACACCTTC.

This chain uses TRBV5-6 with TRBJ2-1, with no clear D. The CDR3 loop spans 14 amino acids. Trimming pared 7 bases from V and 0 bases from J, leaving 11 bases between. The germline V gene encodes CDR1 SGHDT and CDR2 YYEEEE. CDR3 nucleotides: TGTGCCAGCCGAAGAAGAAGCTCCTACAATGAGCAGTTCTTC. Its protein is CASRRRSSYNEQFF.

This rearrangement joins TRBV5-1 to TRBJ1-5; 7 nucleotides agree with TRBD1. The CDR3 is 14 amino acids. Germline V gives CDR1 SGHRS, CDR2 YFSETQ. V was pared by 5 bases and J by 7 bases, with 9 bases of the junction left unmatched. CDR3 in amino acids: CASSFTGAGQPQHF. The CDR3 coding sequence is TGCGCCAGCAGTTTTACAGGGGCGGGGCAGCCCCAGCATTTT.

This clone was found a few times. The chain combines TRBV28 with TRBJ2-7; D uncertain. The germline V gene encodes CDR1 MDHEN and CDR2 SYDVKM. The CDR3 is 15 amino acids. The V gene lost 2 bases and the J gene lost 5 bases, with 16 bases spanning the gap. This CDR3 reads CASSLMGTEFDEQYF. CDR3 nucleotides: TGTGCCAGCAGTTTAATGGGAACAGAATTCGACGAGCAGTACTTC. Looking up the rest from reference TRBV28 and TRBJ2-7 gives the full variable domain: DVKVTQSSRYLVKRTGEKVFLECVQDMDHENMFWYRQDPGLGLRLIYFSYDVKMKEKGDIPEGYSVSREKKERFSLILESASTNQTSMYLCASSLMGTEFDEQYFGPGTRLTVT.

In the case of this clone: Additional DNA sequences in this sample encode the identical CDR3. This chain joins TRBV6-6 and TRBJ1-4, with a weak D call TRBD1 (6 bases). Germline V gene lookup returns CDR1 MNHNY and CDR2 SVGAGI (reference sequence). The ends were cut back, 6 bases at V and 5 bases at J, with 10 bases in the middle. The CDR3 has 13 residues. The CDR3 DNA is TGTGCCAGCAGCACACAGGGCAATGAAAAACTGTTTTTT. It yields the protein CASSTQGNEKLFF.

This clone was recorded once. The chain combines TRBV7-9 with TRBJ1-2, with a tentative D call TRBD1 (6 bases). Trimming stripped 6 bases from V and 4 bases from J, with 9 bases between. The CDR3 covers 12 residues. The germline V gene encodes CDR1 SEHNR and CDR2 FQNEAQ (reference sequence). For the CDR3, the DNA is TGTGCCAGCAGACGACAGGCCTATGGCTACACCTTC. This codes for CASRRQAYGYTF.

The gene calls are TRBV5-1 and TRBJ2-1, with 7 bases lining up with TRBD1. Germline V gives CDR1 SGHRS, CDR2 YFSETQ. The CDR3 runs to 15 residues. V lost 2 bases to trimming and J lost 2 bases; unmatched junction nucleotides: 4. CDR3: CASSLQGTTYNEQFF. In DNA, the CDR3 is TGCGCCAGCAGCTTACAGGGGACAACCTACAATGAGCAGTTCTTC.

The gene calls are TRBV7-9 and TRBJ1-2, with D possibly matching TRBD1 (6 bases). Trimming left V 1 base short and J 8 bases short, with 11 bases between. Germline CDR1 and CDR2: SEHNR and FQNEAQ (reference sequence). The CDR3 sequence is 13 residues long. The chain's CDR3 is CASSLGGTPGYTF. The CDR3 DNA follows: TGTGCCAGCAGCTTAGGCGGGACACCCGGCTACACCTTC.

The chain couples TRBV6-1 to TRBJ1-5, with 7 positions matching TRBD1. The CDR3 is 13 residues long. From germline, CDR1 is MNHNS and CDR2 SASEGT. Germline trimming cut 8 bases from V and 4 bases from J; bases unmatched to any gene: 5. CDR3 sequence (DNA): TGTGCCAGCCGACAGGGTGAAAATCAGCCCCAGCATTTT. Its translation: CASRQGENQPQHF.

The rearrangement uses TRBV5-1 and TRBJ2-5; TRBD2 might be the D (6 bases). V lost 2 bases, J lost 3 bases, and 8 bases lay in between. Germline values: CDR1 SGHRS, CDR2 YFSETQ. CDR3 length equals 13 residues. The CDR3 sequence is CASSLGGEETQYF. DNA for the CDR3: TGCGCCAGCAGCTTAGGAGGGGAAGAGACCCAGTACTTC.

The chain combines TRBV7-2 with TRBJ2-7; a weak D match, TRBD1 (6 bases). V lost 2 bases and J 3 bases, leaving 14 bases between the germline ends. The V gene's germline CDR1 is SGHTA and CDR2 FQGNSA. The CDR3 is 15 residues long. CDR3 amino acids: CASSLSFGQSYEQYF. In DNA, the CDR3 is TGTGCCAGCAGCTTATCGTTCGGACAGAGCTACGAGCAGTACTTC.